Presented here are 29 T cell receptor beta chains from one specimen sequenced in a study of blood T cell repertoires in COVID-19. Produced via immunoSEQ multiplex PCR; TCRdb's table is partial and in-frame only. There are under 45,000 clones in the sample; nearly 90% occur only once, and 3.5% to 5.5% lies in the top ten. Material: peripheral blood. The receptors derive from a man aged 60-69 years with acute or convalescent COVID-19.

V usage is TRBV6-1 and J usage is TRBJ1-3; 9 positions match TRBD1. This CDR3 has 17 amino acids. After removal of 4 bases from V and 4 bases from J, the junction contained 11 bases not matched to a gene. Germline assignment: CDR1 MNHNS and CDR2 SASEGT. The CDR3 DNA reads as TGTGCCAGCAGTGCATCCCCGGGACAGGGACTCGGAAACACCATATATTTT. Amino acids: CASSASPGQGLGNTIYF.

The chain has TRBV9 and TRBJ1-3, with D possibly being TRBD1 (5 bases). CDR1 is SGDLS, CDR2 YYNGEE, per germline. CDR3 size: 12 residues. The V and J ends lost 5 bases and 3 bases respectively, with 6 bases between them. CDR3 nucleotide sequence: TGTGCCAGCAGGGGGCTTGGAAACACCATATATTTT. Translating it yields CASRGLGNTIYF.

The chain employs TRBV4-3 and TRBJ1-1, with TRBD1 matching 8 bases. V trimming: 3 bases; J trimming: 4 bases; junction bases outside the gene matches: 13. In germline, CDR1 is LGHNA, CDR2 YSLEER. This CDR3 comprises 17 residues. CDR3 sequence reads: CASSHLPRTGRATEAFF. CDR3 DNA sequence: TGCGCCAGCAGCCACCTTCCAAGGACAGGGCGGGCCACTGAAGCTTTCTTT.

This sequence joins TRBV27 and TRBJ2-7; D is unresolved. Looked up from germline, CDR1 is MNHEY and CDR2 is SMNVEV (reference sequence). The CDR3 has 14 residues. The V and J ends lost 7 bases and 1 base respectively, with 14 bases between them. The CDR3: CASKRTLGSYEQYF. Written as DNA, the CDR3 is TGTGCCAGCAAGCGAACGCTGGGTTCCTACGAGCAGTACTTC.

This clone was seen a single time. The rearrangement links TRBV4-1 to TRBJ1-1; 9 bases agree with TRBD1. The ends lost 0 bases at V and 4 bases at J; junction bases unmatched: 0. The CDR3 covers 14 residues. Germline CDR1 is MGHRA and CDR2 is YSYEKL. The CDR3 sequence: CASSQEDRGTEAFF. The CDR3 DNA reads TGCGCCAGCAGCCAAGAGGACAGGGGCACTGAAGCTTTCTTT.

The rearrangement links TRBV3-1 (or the pseudogene TRBV3-2) to TRBJ2-3, with 14 bases aligning to TRBD2. The CDR3 is made up of 17 amino acids. With 1 base clipped from V and 4 bases from J, the junction kept 4 bases outside the gene matches. Per the germline V gene, CDR1 is LGHDT and CDR2 is YNNKEL (reference sequence). The CDR3 here is CASSQGRLAGGADTQYF. In DNA form, the CDR3 reads TGTGCCAGCAGCCAAGGGCGACTAGCGGGGGGGGCAGATACGCAGTATTTT.

This rearrangement joins TRBV10-3 to TRBJ1-1, with 7 positions matching TRBD1. Germline V gives CDR1 ENHRY, CDR2 SYGVKD. The CDR3 extends over 14 amino acids. Trimming took 6 bases from V and 3 from J; bases not matched to a gene: 7. CDR3 loop: CAISNRGSDTEAFF. DNA for the CDR3: TGTGCCATCAGCAACAGGGGTTCGGACACTGAAGCTTTCTTT.

The V gene is TRBV9, the J gene TRBJ1-2; D is possibly TRBD1 (5 bases). V gave up 0 bases and J gave up 5 bases, with 14 bases separating them. This CDR3 spans 15 amino acids. Germline V gene sequence: CDR1 SGDLS, CDR2 YYNGEE. The CDR3 DNA follows: TGTGCCAGCAGCGTAGAGGCAGCGGAGGGGTATGGCTACACCTTC. This gives the protein CASSVEAAEGYGYTF.

The rearrangement links TRBV5-4 to TRBJ1-2, with no clear D. Germline CDR1 reads SGHNT; CDR2 reads YYREEE (reference sequence). Trimming removed 4 bases at V and 1 base at J, with 5 bases between. The CDR3 has 12 residues. CDR3 DNA sequence: TGTGCCAGCAGCCAGAATAACTATGGCTACACCTTC. Translation: CASSQNNYGYTF. Complete variable domain (other parts from reference TRBV5-4 and TRBJ1-2): ETGVTQSPTHLIKTRGQQVTLRCSSQSGHNTVSWYQQALGQGPQFIFQYYREEENGRGNFPPRFSGLQFPNYSSELNVNALELDDSALYLCASSQNNYGYTFGSGTRLTVV.

This chain uses TRBV6-5 with TRBJ2-2, with D possibly TRBD1 on 6 matching bases. The CDR3 length is 13 residues. Trimming took off 7 bases at V and 5 bases at J, with 11 bases between the two ends. Germline V gene lookup returns CDR1 MNHEY and CDR2 SVGAGI. The CDR3 here is CASNRGGTGELFF. The CDR3 DNA reads TGTGCCAGCAACCGAGGGGGAACCGGGGAGCTGTTTTTT.

The rearrangement joins TRBV27 to TRBJ1-2, with 7 bases matching TRBD1. This CDR3 has 13 amino acids. The junction had 10 bases not matched to a gene; V was cut back by 7 bases and J by 8 bases. The V gene's germline CDR1 is MNHEY and CDR2 SMNVEV (reference sequence). CDR3 in amino acids: CASTPDRAYGYTF. The DNA for the CDR3 is TGTGCCAGCACCCCCGACAGGGCATACGGCTACACCTTC.

The gene calls are TRBV30 and TRBJ1-1, with 9 bases lining up with TRBD1. V shed 8 bases, J shed 0 bases, and the junction held 10 bases outside the gene matches. This CDR3 contains 15 residues. The germline V gene has CDR1 GTSNPN and CDR2 SVGIG (reference sequence). CDR3 DNA: TGTGCCCGTAGGGACAGGGAGACAATGAACACTGAAGCTTTCTTT. The encoded protein is CARRDRETMNTEAFF.

The chain recombines TRBV2 with TRBJ2-3; D might be TRBD2 (6 bases). CDR1 is SNHLY, CDR2 FYNNEI, per germline. The CDR3 runs to 13 residues. Between the trimmed V and J ends, which lost 3 bases and 3 bases, there was a span of 7 bases. The CDR3 DNA follows: TGTGCCAGCAGTGAGGGGGGTACAGATACGCAGTATTTT. Translated, it gives CASSEGGTDTQYF.

The rearrangement joins TRBV5-4 to TRBJ1-2; D perhaps matches TRBD1 (6 bases). Germline values: CDR1 SGHNT, CDR2 YYREEE (reference sequence). This CDR3 is built from 17 residues. Between the trimmed V and J ends, which lost 0 bases and 4 bases, there was a span of 19 bases. The CDR3 sequence is CASSLAGQWKEGYGYTF. The DNA of the CDR3 is TGTGCCAGCAGCTTGGCCGGACAGTGGAAAGAGGGCTATGGCTACACCTTC.

The V gene is TRBV4-1, the J gene TRBJ2-3; 9 bases align to TRBD1. Germline CDR1 is MGHRA and CDR2 is YSYEKL. The CDR3 totals 15 residues. The J segment lost 5 bases and the V segment lost 2 bases, leaving 5 bases of the junction unmatched. The CDR3 region is CASSQTGGIGDTQYF. CDR3 nucleotide sequence: TGCGCCAGCAGCCAAACAGGGGGCATTGGAGATACGCAGTATTTT.

The V gene is TRBV30, the J gene TRBJ2-5; 7 bases agree with TRBD1. CDR3 length equals 14 residues. With V trimmed by 1 base and J by 2 bases, 4 bases remained unmatched. Germline-derived CDR1 and CDR2 are GTSNPN and SVGIG (reference sequence). The CDR3 DNA reads TGTGCCTGGAGTGGGGGGACAGTACAAGAGACCCAGTACTTC. This sequence encodes CAWSGGTVQETQYF.

The chain carries TRBV12-3 or TRBV12-4 and TRBJ1-5; D not resolved. The CDR3 has 13 amino acids. Trimming pared 0 bases from V and 7 bases from J, leaving 7 bases between. Written as DNA, the CDR3 is TGTGCCAGCAGTTTAGCGAGGCGGCAGCCCCAGCATTTT. Translated, it gives CASSLARRQPQHF.

This clone was counted only a few times. The gene calls are TRBV5-3 and TRBJ1-2, with D maybe TRBD1 (6 bases). TRBV5-3 is given ORF status, its function remaining uncertain. This CDR3 has 15 amino acids. V dropped 1 base and J dropped 4 bases, with 14 bases sitting between them. CDR3 in DNA: TGTGCCAGAAGCTTGTTTGGGGACAAGAGCTATGGCTACACCTTC. It is translated as CARSLFGDKSYGYTF.

The V call is TRBV19, the J call TRBJ2-5; 7 positions agree with TRBD1. Per the germline V gene, CDR1 is LNHDA and CDR2 is SQIVND (reference sequence). This CDR3 has 13 amino acids. With 5 bases clipped from V and 6 bases from J, the junction kept 6 bases outside the gene matches. CDR3 protein: CASSEGARKTQYF. The CDR3 bases are TGTGCCAGTAGTGAGGGGGCCCGTAAGACCCAGTACTTC.

This chain connects TRBV21-1 to TRBJ1-3. TRBV21-1 is recorded as a pseudogene. The CDR3 has 17 amino acids. CDR3 in amino acids: CASSKSGWRFSGNTIYF. The CDR3 nucleotides read TGTGCCAGCAGCAAATCAGGTTGGAGGTTCTCTGGAAACACCATATATTTT.

The rearrangement links TRBV30 to TRBJ1-2; D uncertain. CDR3 length: 13 residues. Germline V gives CDR1 GTSNPN, CDR2 SVGIG (reference sequence). V lost 0 bases and J 4 bases, leaving 9 bases between the germline ends. CDR3 amino acids: CAWSVLGPYGYTF. CDR3 bases: TGTGCCTGGAGTGTCCTGGGCCCCTATGGCTACACCTTC.

This clone was counted a few times. The chain has TRBV7-9 and TRBJ2-5, with D unclear. CDR3 size: 13 residues. Trimming left V 7 bases short and J 5 bases short, with 14 bases between. Germline lookup yields CDR1 SEHNR and CDR2 FQNEAQ (reference sequence). CDR3 in DNA: TGTGCCAGCACCAAAGGCGGAGTGGAGACCCAGTACTTC. This translates into CASTKGGVETQYF.

V is TRBV9 and J is TRBJ2-2; tentatively, D is TRBD1 (6 bases). The germline gives CDR1 SGDLS, CDR2 YYNGEE. Trimming shortened V by 4 bases and J by 8 bases, and 12 bases separated the two germline ends. This CDR3 contains 13 residues. The CDR3 reads CASSFTGHGELFF. The CDR3 DNA sequence: TGTGCCAGCAGCTTTACAGGGCATGGGGAGCTGTTTTTT.

The CDR3 region has the DNA TGCGCCAGCACCAGAGGGGGTAGCGGGGGAGAGACCCAGTACTTC. This encodes CASTRGGSGGETQYF. The rearrangement links TRBV5-1 to TRBJ2-5; 9 bases match TRBD2. Germline CDR1 and CDR2: SGHRS and YFSETQ. This CDR3 is built from 15 residues. V shed 6 bases, J shed 4 bases, and the junction held 10 bases outside the gene matches.

This sequence joins TRBV5-1 and TRBJ1-2; 7 bases agree with TRBD1. Germline V lookup: CDR1 SGHRS, CDR2 YFSETQ. The length of the CDR3 is 15 residues. The V gene end was trimmed by 4 bases and the J gene end by 4 bases; junction bases not matched to a gene: 10. The CDR3 DNA sequence: TGCGCCAGCAGCCTTAACAACAGGGGTGGCTATGGCTACACCTTC. The encoded protein is CASSLNNRGGYGYTF.

The chain is built from TRBV6-5 and TRBJ2-2, with TRBD2 matching 9 bases. With 2 bases clipped from V and 7 bases from J, the junction kept 8 bases outside the gene matches. The CDR3 loop spans 16 amino acids. Germline lookup yields CDR1 MNHEY and CDR2 SVGAGI. The CDR3 DNA reads as TGTGCCAGCAGTTACGGGCTTTATAGCGGGGGCGGGGAGCTGTTTTTT. Amino acids: CASSYGLYSGGGELFF.

This rearrangement joins TRBV10-2 to TRBJ1-1; D is uncertain. This CDR3 has 12 amino acids. V was clipped by 6 bases and J by 0 bases, with 5 bases between them. CDR1 is WSHSY, CDR2 SAAADI, per germline. The CDR3 DNA sequence: TGCGCCAGCAGGAGAATGAACACTGAAGCTTTCTTT. Its translation is CASRRMNTEAFF.

This clone came up a few times. The rearrangement uses TRBV11-2 and TRBJ2-3, with 13 bases lining up with TRBD2. This CDR3 spans 16 amino acids. Germline CDR1 SGHAT, CDR2 FQNNGV. Losses at the gene ends were 5 bases for V and 11 bases for J; bases not matched to a gene: 13. CDR3: CASSLRTSGGATGQYF. The CDR3 DNA reads TGTGCCAGCAGCCTCCGGACTAGCGGGGGAGCAACTGGGCAGTATTTT.

This clone came up once. The V and J genes are TRBV7-2 and TRBJ1-5, with D unclear. The CDR3 sequence is 14 residues long. Germline loops: CDR1 SGHTA, CDR2 FQGNSA. The V end was cut by 5 bases, the J end by 5 bases, with 13 bases between. The CDR3 coding sequence is TGTGCCAGCAGCCACCCGGGAGGCGATCAGCCCCAGCATTTT. Its protein product is CASSHPGGDQPQHF.